This T cell receptor (beta chain) emerged from a study of radiotherapy plus CTLA-4 blockade in lung cancer. Study overall: Objective responses occurred in about a sixth of patients; 31% had disease control. Findings and limits, study-wide: Radiotherapy plus ipilimumab was followed by expansion in blood of tumor-derived TCR clones. Reported findings show early blood T cell clone dynamics, with interferon-beta, best predicted response.

A note on this clone: Its antigen remains unknown.

CDR1 is KGHSH, CDR2 LQKENI, per germline. The V end was cut by 2 bases, the J end by 3 bases, with 8 bases between. The CDR3 length is 14 residues. Treatment of patients with chemo-refractory metastatic non-small-cell lung cancer consisted of focal radiation plus CTLA-4 blockade with ipilimumab. Only in-frame clones appear in the TCRdb table, and some are missing; sequencing was by immunoSEQ multiplex PCR. The sample contains tens of thousands of clones, more than 85% of which appear only once. The receptor comes from a human donor with non-small cell lung cancer that progressed on radiotherapy plus ipilimumab. The starting material was peripheral blood, obtained from a patient treated with radiotherapy plus ipilimumab. The chain employs TRBV18 and TRBJ1-3; no clear D. The CDR3 bases are TGTGCCAGCTCACCAAATTCCGATGGAAACACCATATATTTT. As protein: CASSPNSDGNTIYF.